This T cell receptor beta chain was sequenced in a study of technical replicates of blood from several donors. The V and J ends lost 1 base and 0 bases, in that order; junction bases with no gene match: 12. The CDR3 is made up of 20 amino acids. Germline CDR1 is KGHSH and CDR2 is LQKENI. The method was immunoSEQ multiplex PCR; TCRdb's version includes in-frame clones alone and lacks a portion of them. This table has some 74,000 clones, about nine tenths appearing once. This clonotype originated in a human donor in good health. The V call is TRBV18, the J call TRBJ2-1; 10 nucleotides align to TRBD2. The specimen was T cells isolated from PBMCs. The CDR3 region has the DNA TGTGCCAGCTCACCACTTCGGGATAGCGGGAGGTTCGGCTCCTACAATGAGCAGTTCTTC. Its translation is CASSPLRDSGRFGSYNEQFF.